Listed below are T cell receptor beta chains from one sample, sequenced in a study of blood T cell repertoires in COVID-19. The repertoire was sequenced with immunoSEQ multiplex PCR; TCRdb's copy has only in-frame clones and lacks some. Among roughly 310,000 clones listed, 90% were seen once. Sequencing used peripheral blood. The receptors stem from a woman under 40 with COVID-19, enrolled during active disease. CDR3s include the opening cysteine and the closing phenylalanine or tryptophan. Rows give clone size only sometimes, using once, few, many, or a class for an expanded clone.

V gene: TRBV6-6
clone size: once
J gene: TRBJ1-4
CDR3 protein: CASSPGTGALGTNEKLFF

V gene: TRBV5-8
clone size: -
J gene: TRBJ2-7
CDR3 protein: CASSFGQPYIPYEQYF

V gene: TRBV6-5
clone size: -
J gene: TRBJ2-7
CDR3 protein: CASSDRTSGTQYF

V gene: TRBV5-1
clone size: -
J gene: TRBJ2-7
CDR3 protein: CASSLGRHPYEQYF

V gene: TRBV27
clone size: -
J gene: TRBJ2-1
CDR3 protein: CASSFIPPYNEQFF

V gene: TRBV3-1/TRBV3-2
clone size: -
J gene: TRBJ1-4
CDR3 protein: CASSLRDSLNEKLFF

V gene: TRBV5-6
clone size: -
J gene: TRBJ2-2
CDR3 protein: CASSGTRTGELFF

V gene: TRBV5-5
clone size: -
J gene: TRBJ1-2
CDR3 protein: CASSLGPGQGASGYTF

V gene: TRBV4-1
clone size: few
J gene: TRBJ2-6
CDR3 protein: CASSLLRDSPSSGANVLTF

V gene: TRBV2
clone size: -
J gene: TRBJ1-6
CDR3 protein: CASSVNRGHSPLHF

V gene: TRBV5-1
clone size: -
J gene: TRBJ1-1
CDR3 protein: CASSGTGAMNTEAFF

V gene: TRBV19
clone size: -
J gene: TRBJ2-3
CDR3 protein: CASSIDLRDRGPVTQYF

V gene: TRBV7-9
clone size: -
J gene: TRBJ2-3
CDR3 protein: CASSLVPGSPLIGTDTQYF

V gene: TRBV3-1/TRBV3-2
clone size: few
J gene: TRBJ1-1
CDR3 protein: CASSQGSGEAFF

V gene: TRBV7-9
clone size: -
J gene: TRBJ1-2
CDR3 protein: CASSFSFEVGGYTF

V gene: TRBV21-1
clone size: -
J gene: TRBJ2-1
CDR3 protein: CASTTTSGRALSNEQFF

V gene: TRBV7-9
clone size: -
J gene: TRBJ2-7
CDR3 protein: CASSLVEGAYEQYF